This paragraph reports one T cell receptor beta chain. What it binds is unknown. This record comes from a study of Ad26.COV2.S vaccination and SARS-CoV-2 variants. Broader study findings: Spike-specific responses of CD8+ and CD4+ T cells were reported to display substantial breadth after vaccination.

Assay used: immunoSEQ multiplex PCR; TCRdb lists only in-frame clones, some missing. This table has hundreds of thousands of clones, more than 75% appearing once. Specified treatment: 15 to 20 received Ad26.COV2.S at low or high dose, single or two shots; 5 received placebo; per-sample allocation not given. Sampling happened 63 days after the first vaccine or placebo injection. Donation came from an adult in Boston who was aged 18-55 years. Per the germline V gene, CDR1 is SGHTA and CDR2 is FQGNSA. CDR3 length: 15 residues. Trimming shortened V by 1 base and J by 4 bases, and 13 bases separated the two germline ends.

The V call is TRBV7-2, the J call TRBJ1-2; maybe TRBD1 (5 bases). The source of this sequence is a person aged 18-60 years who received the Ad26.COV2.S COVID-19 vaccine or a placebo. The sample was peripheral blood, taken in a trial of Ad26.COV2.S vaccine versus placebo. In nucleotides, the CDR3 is TGTGCCAGCAGCTTAGAACAGCTAGGGGCCTATGGCTACACCTTC. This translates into CASSLEQLGAYGYTF.